A single T cell receptor (beta chain) is shown here with its context. Its antigen is undetermined. CDR3 size: 13 residues. The V end lost 3 bases, the J end lost 7 bases, and 8 bases lay between the germline ends. The germline CDR1 and CDR2 sequences are KGHDR and SFDVKD. The data were obtained in a study of T cell responses to AZD1222 COVID-19 vaccine. Notes on the study in general: Spike-specific TCR depth and breadth grew after two AZD1222 doses. Donors skewed white British and female; clonal diversity was possibly underestimated. Just a handful of AZD1222 recipients were seropositive at baseline.

Data came from immunoSEQ multiplex PCR; TCRdb stores just in-frame clones and leaves some out. The sample shows approximately 100,000 clones, about 90% of them seen only once. The source was peripheral blood, collected 28 days after the second AZD1222 dose. This sequence was found in an adult who received the AZD1222 COVID-19 vaccine. The chain couples TRBV24-1 to TRBJ1-4; D unclear. CDR3 amino acids: CATSDPHSEKLFF. CDR3 nucleotides: TGTGCCACCAGTGATCCCCACAGTGAAAAACTGTTTTTT.